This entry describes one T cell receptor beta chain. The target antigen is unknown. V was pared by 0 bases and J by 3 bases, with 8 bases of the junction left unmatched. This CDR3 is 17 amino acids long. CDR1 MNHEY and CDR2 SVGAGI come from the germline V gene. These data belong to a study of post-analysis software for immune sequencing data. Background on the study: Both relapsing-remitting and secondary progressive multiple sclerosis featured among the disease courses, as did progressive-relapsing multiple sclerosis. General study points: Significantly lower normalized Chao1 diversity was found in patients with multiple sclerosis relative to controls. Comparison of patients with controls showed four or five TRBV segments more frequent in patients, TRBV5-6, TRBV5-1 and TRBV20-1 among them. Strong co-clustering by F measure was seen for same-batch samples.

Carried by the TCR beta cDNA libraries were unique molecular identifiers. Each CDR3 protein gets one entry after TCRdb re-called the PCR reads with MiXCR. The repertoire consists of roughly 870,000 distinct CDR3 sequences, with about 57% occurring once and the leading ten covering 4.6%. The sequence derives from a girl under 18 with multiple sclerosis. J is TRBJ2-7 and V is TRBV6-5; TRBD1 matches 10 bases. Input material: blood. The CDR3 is CASSYSSSGQGIYEQYF. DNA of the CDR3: TGTGCCAGCAGTTACTCGAGTTCGGGACAGGGGATCTACGAGCAGTACTTC.